The T cell receptor (beta chain) under discussion was sequenced for a study of brain T cells in children with intractable seizures. General observations from the study: Pre-surgery blood may have been undersampled, hiding some clones. Viral specificity was inferred only from CDR3 similarity; HCMV serostatus was unknown.

As for time point: blood from clinic visit 5 months post-surgery; TSC patient then seizure free. The sequenced cases were selected for having the highest brain T cell transcript signatures. In its sample, this clone was seen once. The antigen remains unidentified. The protocol was immunoSEQ multiplex PCR, while the TCRdb copy is restricted to in-frame clones and leaves out a portion. The sample has under 400,000 clones, 85% to 95% seen once; the top ten hold roughly 6%. The receptor comes from a boy younger than two with tuberous sclerosis and intractable seizures. This specimen was peripheral blood, taken more than 4 months after surgery.

CDR3 DNA: TGTGCCAGCAGAAACTTAGCGGGAGGCATCTACGAGCAGTACTTC. Translated: CASRNLAGGIYEQYF. V gene TRBV6-5 combines with J gene TRBJ2-7; TRBD2 agrees at 10 bases. The CDR3 extends over 15 amino acids. CDR1 MNHEY and CDR2 SVGAGI come from the germline V gene. V lost 6 bases to trimming and J lost 3 bases; unmatched junction nucleotides: 8.